A single sample gave rise to the 21 T cell receptor beta chains below, sequenced in a study of metastatic and nonmetastatic thyroid tumors. Using MiXCR, TCRdb reanalyzed the PCR reads. Of almost 70,000 clones listed, around 14% are singletons. Each patient came to thyroid surgery without any prior treatment (of any kind). Sequencing used blood. Every receptor here comes from a male donor with papillary thyroid cancer or a benign thyroid nodule (not recorded which). Some clones in this sample may be carry-over from other donors' samples.

The rearrangement uses TRBV2 and TRBJ2-7; tentatively, D is TRBD1 (6 bases). This CDR3 spans 17 amino acids. Germline loops: CDR1 SNHLY, CDR2 FYNNEI. The ends were cut back, 5 bases at V and 1 base at J, with 21 bases in the middle. This CDR3 reads CASSTGGTGQPSYEQYF. The CDR3 DNA sequence: TGTGCCAGCAGTACCGGAGGAACAGGGCAGCCTTCCTACGAGCAGTACTTC.

This clone was found a few times. V usage is TRBV27 and J usage is TRBJ2-1, with D possibly matching TRBD2 (5 bases). The CDR3 is 13 residues long. Germline lookup yields CDR1 MNHEY and CDR2 SMNVEV (reference sequence). The V end was cut by 11 bases, the J end by 5 bases, with 16 bases between. The CDR3 here is CAGSASLHNEQFF. CDR3 DNA: TGTGCCGGGTCGGCTAGCCTACACAATGAGCAGTTCTTC.

This clone was seen at least ten times. The J gene is TRBJ1-1, the V gene TRBV10-2; D call uncertain. CDR1 and CDR2 from the germline V gene are WSHSY and SAAADI. V was clipped by 0 bases and J by 0 bases, with 11 bases between them. The CDR3 length is 16 residues. CDR3 amino acids: CASSESGLLMNTEAFF. The CDR3 nucleotides read TGCGCCAGCAGTGAGTCAGGCCTGCTGATGAACACTGAAGCTTTCTTT.

V and J are TRBV20-1 and TRBJ2-1; TRBD2 agrees at 9 bases. J gave up 11 bases and V 6 bases, and 11 bases lay outside the gene matches. The CDR3 sequence is 13 residues long. Germline V gene data show CDR1 as DFQATT and CDR2 as SNEGSKA (reference sequence). The CDR3 DNA is TGCAGTGCCACAACATCCGGGACTAGCCAGCAGTTCTTC. Translation: CSATTSGTSQQFF.

This chain joins TRBV9 and TRBJ1-3; 7 bases are shared with TRBD1. V was pared by 3 bases and J by 6 bases, with 12 bases of the junction left unmatched. Germline V gene lookup returns CDR1 SGDLS and CDR2 YYNGEE. The CDR3 consists of 16 residues. The CDR3 DNA follows: TGTGCCAGCAGCGCCCGAGGACAGGACCACGCAAACACCATATATTTT. Amino acid sequence: CASSARGQDHANTIYF.

This clone has ten or more counts. The V call is TRBV6-1, the J call TRBJ2-2, with 13 bases that match TRBD2. Germline V CDR1 and CDR2: MNHNS, SASEGT. The V segment lost 7 bases and the J segment 7 bases; nucleotides outside the gene matches: 6. This CDR3 spans 15 amino acids. The CDR3 coding sequence is TGTGCCAGCACCGGACTAGCGGGAGAAATCGGGGAGCTGTTTTTT. It translates to CASTGLAGEIGELFF.

This clone was observed many times. J is TRBJ2-1 and V is TRBV24-1; possibly TRBD2 for D (5 bases). The germline V gene encodes CDR1 KGHDR and CDR2 SFDVKD. CDR3 length: 14 amino acids. Trimming left V 5 bases short and J 0 bases short, with 7 bases between. CDR3 residues: CATSVGSSYNEQFF. As DNA, the CDR3 is TGTGCCACCAGTGTTGGGAGCTCCTACAATGAGCAGTTCTTC.

In its sample, this clone was seen many times. The V call is TRBV11-1, the J call TRBJ1-1; D is uncertain. Germline CDR1 and CDR2: SGHAT and FQDESV (reference sequence). V was clipped by 2 bases and J by 1 base, with 14 bases between them. The CDR3 is made up of 16 amino acids. CDR3 nucleotides: TGTGCCAGCAGCTTACTTTGGAAAGGCAAGAACACTGAAGCTTTCTTT. Translating gives CASSLLWKGKNTEAFF.

This clone was seen many times. The chain has TRBV7-9 and TRBJ2-7; weak D call: TRBD2 (7 bases). V was cut by 3 bases and J by 7 bases, with 13 bases left in between. The CDR3 contains 13 residues. The germline V gene encodes CDR1 SEHNR and CDR2 FQNEAQ (reference sequence). The CDR3 loop is CASSFRGAGEQYF. CDR3 nucleotide sequence: TGTGCCAGCAGCTTTCGGGGGGCGGGTGAGCAGTACTTC.

Of note for this clone: This may be a read error: a much more frequent sequence differs by one nucleotide. It is likely a read error, because the conserved phenylalanine at the end of the CDR3 is missing. The J gene is TRBJ2-1, the V gene TRBV20-1; D is uncertain. Trimming removed 1 base from V and 7 bases from J, with 5 bases in between. CDR1 is DFQATT, CDR2 SNEGSKA, per germline (reference sequence). The CDR3 runs to 11 residues. The CDR3 nucleotides read TGCAGTGCTAGAGTCGGGAATGAGCAGTTCTCC. Its translation is CSARVGNEQFS.

This clone turned up a few times. One junction end does not reproduce the germline sequence, and a read error may be involved. The chain couples TRBV6-2 or TRBV6-3 to TRBJ1-1; the D gene is possibly TRBD1 (6 bases). The germline V gene encodes CDR1 MNHEY and CDR2 SVGEGT. The CDR3 loop spans 15 amino acids. The chain's CDR3 is CASRQGRGGSTKAFF. The CDR3 DNA sequence: TGTGCCAGCAGACAGGGCAGGGGAGGAAGCACTAAAGCTTTCTTT.

This clone was recorded at least ten times. The chain combines TRBV6-4 with TRBJ2-2; D not resolved. The CDR3 extends over 16 amino acids. Germline V gene lookup returns CDR1 MRHNA and CDR2 SNTAGT. V was pared by 0 bases and J by 0 bases, with 8 bases between. The CDR3 is CASSDSIQSNTGELFF. CDR3 nucleotides: TGTGCCAGCAGTGACTCGATACAGTCGAACACCGGGGAGCTGTTTTTT.

This clone was counted many times. The chain combines TRBV19 with TRBJ1-2; weak D call: TRBD1 (5 bases). This CDR3 spans 15 amino acids. Germline CDR1 LNHDA, CDR2 SQIVND (reference sequence). Trimming stripped 7 bases from V and 4 bases from J, with 19 bases between. CDR3: CASTPVGTLRYGYTF. CDR3 DNA sequence: TGTGCCAGTACTCCAGTGGGGACGCTTCGCTATGGCTACACCTTC.

This clone was counted ten times or more. This chain connects TRBV5-4 to TRBJ2-1; D remains unclear. Germline loops: CDR1 SGHNT, CDR2 YYREEE (reference sequence). The CDR3 spans 14 residues. Trimming took 0 bases from V and 7 from J, leaving 11 bases between them. The CDR3: CASSLGLEENEQFF. CDR3 coding DNA: TGTGCCAGCAGCTTGGGTCTTGAGGAAAATGAGCAGTTCTTC.

The table lists this clone with many counts. The V and J genes are TRBV7-6 and TRBJ1-3; D call uncertain. V was pared by 5 bases and J by 4 bases, with 9 bases between. The CDR3 loop spans 13 amino acids. The germline V gene has CDR1 SGHVS and CDR2 FNYEAQ. The CDR3 nucleotides are TGTGCCAGCAGCCCTAGGTCGGGAAACACCATATATTTT. It translates to CASSPRSGNTIYF.

Ten or more counts support this clone. This chain links TRBV6-1 with TRBJ1-2, with no clear D. The CDR3 consists of 13 residues. Trimming took off 8 bases at V and 4 bases at J, with 14 bases between the two ends. Germline CDR1 and CDR2: MNHNS and SASEGT. In nucleotides, the CDR3 is TGTGCCAGCCGATTGAAGGATCGCTATGGCTACACCTTC. It specifies CASRLKDRYGYTF.

This clone has ten or more counts. The chain carries TRBV7-8 and TRBJ2-2, with 8 bases lining up with TRBD2. CDR3 size: 17 residues. J lost 4 bases, V lost 5 bases, and 12 bases had no gene match. Germline V gene data show CDR1 as SGHVS and CDR2 as FQNEAQ. The CDR3 DNA reads as TGTGCCAGCAGCGCTGGAATAGCGGGGACACTCACCGGGGAGCTGTTTTTT. Translation: CASSAGIAGTLTGELFF.

The genes are TRBV6-1 and TRBJ2-7; possible D gene TRBD2, 6 bases. CDR1 and CDR2 from the germline V gene are MNHNS and SASEGT. The V end was cut by 8 bases, the J end by 2 bases, with 13 bases between. The CDR3 runs 13 residues. The CDR3 bases are TGTGCCAGCCGGGACTCAAGAACCTACGAGCAGTACTTC. Amino acids: CASRDSRTYEQYF.

This clone was recorded many times. The V gene is TRBV19, the J gene TRBJ2-2; 13 bases fit TRBD2. V lost 5 bases and J lost 2; bases outside the gene matches: 2. The CDR3 length is 16 residues. Germline assignment: CDR1 LNHDA and CDR2 SQIVND (reference sequence). CDR3 bases: TGTGCCAGTAGTCGGACTAGCGGGAGTAACACCGGGGAGCTGTTTTTT. It translates to CASSRTSGSNTGELFF.

This clone was seen at least ten times. The rearrangement uses TRBV30 and TRBJ1-1; 8 bases line up with TRBD1. Unmatched junction bases numbered 1, after V lost 1 base and J lost 3 bases. The CDR3 consists of 13 residues. Germline V gene data show CDR1 as GTSNPN and CDR2 as SVGIG (reference sequence). The CDR3 is CAWSETGDTEAFF. The CDR3 DNA reads as TGTGCCTGGAGTGAGACAGGGGACACTGAAGCTTTCTTT.

Worth noting for this clone: Distinct nucleotide sequences in the sample also encode this CDR3. The chain has TRBV10-3 and TRBJ2-7; D perhaps matches TRBD1 (7 bases). In germline, CDR1 is ENHRY, CDR2 SYGVKD. The ends were cut back, 2 bases at V and 7 bases at J, with 27 bases in the middle. The CDR3 sequence is 18 residues long. The CDR3 nucleotides read TGTGCCATCAGTGAGGACCTTAGACAGGGCCCATCGGGAGTAGAGCAGTACGTC. The encoded protein is CAISEDLRQGPSGVEQYV.